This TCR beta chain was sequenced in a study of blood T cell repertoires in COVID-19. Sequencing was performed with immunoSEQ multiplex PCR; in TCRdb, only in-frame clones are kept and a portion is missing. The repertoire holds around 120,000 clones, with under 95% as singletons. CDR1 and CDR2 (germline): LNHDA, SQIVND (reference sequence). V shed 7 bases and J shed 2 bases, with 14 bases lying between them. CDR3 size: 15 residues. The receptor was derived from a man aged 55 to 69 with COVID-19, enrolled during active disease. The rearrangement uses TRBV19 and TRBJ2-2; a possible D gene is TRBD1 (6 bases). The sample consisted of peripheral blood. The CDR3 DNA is TGTGCCAGTACCACTCGACAGGACAACACCGGGGAGCTGTTTTTT. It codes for CASTTRQDNTGELFF.